This T cell receptor (beta chain) was found in a study of vaccination and CD4 T cells after COVID-19. Time point reported: late sampling 161 to 241 days after vaccination in a few convalescent patients. TCRdb re-derived calls from the PCR reads in MiXCR, one entry per CDR3 protein. The repertoire includes just over 35,000 distinct CDR3 sequences, 36% of them detected once, and 5% to 6.5% sits in the top ten. V lost 6 bases and J 5 bases, leaving 17 bases between the germline ends. CDR3 size: 15 residues. Per germline, CDR1 MDHEN and CDR2 SYDVKM. The V gene is TRBV28, the J gene TRBJ1-5; possible D gene TRBD1, 6 bases. The TCR sequence derives from a human donor who had recovered from COVID-19. The input for sequencing was CD4+ T cells from blood, taken about 7 months after SARS-CoV-2 vaccination. CDR3 sequence reads: CASSQGGQLYQPQHF. DNA of the CDR3: TGTGCCAGCAGCCAAGGGGGACAACTCTATCAGCCCCAGCATTTT.